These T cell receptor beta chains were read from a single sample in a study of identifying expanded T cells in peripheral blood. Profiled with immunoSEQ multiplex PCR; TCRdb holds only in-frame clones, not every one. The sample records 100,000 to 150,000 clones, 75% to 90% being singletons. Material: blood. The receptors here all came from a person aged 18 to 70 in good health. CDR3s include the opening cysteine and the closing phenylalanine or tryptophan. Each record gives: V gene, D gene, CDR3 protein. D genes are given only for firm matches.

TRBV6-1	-	CASSVYRDNEQFF
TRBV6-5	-	CASSSYKGGAGEQFF
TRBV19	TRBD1	CASTDWGQPNTGELFF
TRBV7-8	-	CASSLAGRGTHQETQYF
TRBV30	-	CAWSANPGANEQFF
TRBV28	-	CASSTRGPDTQYF
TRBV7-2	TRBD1	CASRTGTGVMNTEAFF
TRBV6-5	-	CASSYGSNPQGEAFF
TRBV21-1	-	CASSEGRAYMNTEAFF
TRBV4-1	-	CASSQEGESEQFF
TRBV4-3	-	CASSQDFGRLEKLFF
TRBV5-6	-	CASSSQGREVAFGYTF
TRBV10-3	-	CAISESAGPGHEQFF
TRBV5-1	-	CASSLVGHGRFFYSTAGELFF
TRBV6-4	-	CASSDQVTGELFF
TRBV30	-	CAWGQSLDRHF
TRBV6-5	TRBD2	CASSYSGGLGGTQYF
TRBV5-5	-	CASSLGGESPLHF
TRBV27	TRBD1	CASSLLGTGTDTQYF
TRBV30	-	CAWSGGEEKLFF
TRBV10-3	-	CATGGGGGEKLFF
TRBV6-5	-	CASSHLRDNEQFF
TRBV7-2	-	CASSSGRRVAFF
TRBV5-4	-	CASSTINTRAEAFF
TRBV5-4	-	CASIQDPGSTEAFF
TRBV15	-	CATSDDRIYGYTF